Each of the 7 T cell receptor beta chains below was sequenced from the same sample in a study of neurological immune-mediated disorders. TCRdb re-analysed the 5' RACE reads in MiXCR, keeping a single row per CDR3 protein. Of tens of thousands of distinct CDR3 sequences listed, approximately 4% are singletons. Material: PBMCs. All receptors derive from a woman aged 25 to 39 with multiple sclerosis.

In this sample, this clonotype turned up many times. The chain combines TRBV29-1 with TRBJ2-1, with D maybe TRBD2 (7 bases). V was shortened by 4 bases and J by 9 bases, with 10 bases between the two germline ends. Germline lookup yields CDR1 SQVTM and CDR2 ANQGSEA. This CDR3 spans 11 amino acids. For the CDR3, the DNA is TGCAGCGTTGGCGGGGGCGGTGAGCAGTTCTTC. This codes for CSVGGGGEQFF.

The chain employs TRBV20-1 and TRBJ2-3, with 8 nucleotides matching TRBD1. Germline V lookup: CDR1 DFQATT, CDR2 SNEGSKA (reference sequence). The ends lost 1 base at V and 3 bases at J; junction bases unmatched: 12. CDR3 length equals 17 residues. CDR3 protein: CSARVPRTGRGTDTQYF. In DNA form, the CDR3 reads TGCAGTGCTAGAGTTCCCAGGACAGGGCGAGGGACAGATACGCAGTATTTT.

This clonotype was found a few times. This chain's CDR3 is CAISEAGGTSGRREQFF. For the CDR3, the DNA is TGTGCCATCAGTGAGGCAGGCGGGACTAGCGGGAGGAGGGAGCAGTTCTTC. This chain connects TRBV10-3 to TRBJ2-1, with TRBD2 matching over 15 bases. Germline assignment: CDR1 ENHRY and CDR2 SYGVKD. The ends lost 2 bases at V and 10 bases at J; junction bases unmatched: 9. The CDR3 has 17 amino acids.

The chain carries TRBV5-1 and TRBJ2-7, with TRBD2 identical over 11 bases. In germline, CDR1 is SGHRS, CDR2 YFSETQ. The CDR3 loop spans 16 amino acids. Germline trimming cut 4 bases from V and 0 bases from J; bases unmatched to any gene: 6. The CDR3 coding sequence is TGCGCCAGCAGCCCGGGACTAGCGGACCGCTCCTACGAGCAGTACTTC. Translation: CASSPGLADRSYEQYF.

This clonotype appeared many times. This chain links TRBV28 with TRBJ2-7, with TRBD1 identical over 7 bases. CDR3 size: 20 residues. Germline lookup yields CDR1 MDHEN and CDR2 SYDVKM. The V and J ends lost 6 bases and 1 base, in that order; junction bases with no gene match: 24. The chain's CDR3 is CASRLTSGRGLPTTSYEQYF. The DNA for the CDR3 is TGTGCCAGCAGGCTCACCTCGGGCAGGGGGTTACCCACGACATCCTACGAGCAGTACTTC.

This clonotype was counted many times. The chain combines TRBV5-1 with TRBJ1-1, with D unclear. V was trimmed by 0 bases and J by 5 bases, leaving 11 bases between them. Per germline, CDR1 SGHRS and CDR2 YFSETQ. The length of the CDR3 is 14 residues. DNA of the CDR3: TGCGCCAGCAGCTTGGGGGTGGGAAGGACTGAAGCTTTCTTT. It yields the protein CASSLGVGRTEAFF.

This clonotype was counted many times. The rearrangement links TRBV5-1 to TRBJ1-3; D is undetermined. In germline, CDR1 is SGHRS, CDR2 YFSETQ. CDR3 length: 17 amino acids. The germline V and J ends were trimmed by 1 base and 0 bases, with 14 bases remaining between them. The CDR3 DNA reads as TGCGCCAGCAGCTTGTTCGAGGCCCCTGTCTCTGGAAACACCATATATTTT. This gives the protein CASSLFEAPVSGNTIYF.